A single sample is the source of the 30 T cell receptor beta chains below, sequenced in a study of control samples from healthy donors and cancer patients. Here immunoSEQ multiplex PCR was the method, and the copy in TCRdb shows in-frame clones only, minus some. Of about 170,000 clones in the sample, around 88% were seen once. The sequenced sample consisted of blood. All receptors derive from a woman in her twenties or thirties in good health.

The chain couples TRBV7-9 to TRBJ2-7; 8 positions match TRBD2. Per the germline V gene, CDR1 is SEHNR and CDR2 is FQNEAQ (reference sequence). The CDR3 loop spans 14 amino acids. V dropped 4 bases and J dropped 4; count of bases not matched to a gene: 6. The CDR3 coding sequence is TGTGCCAGCAGCTGGAGCGGGAGTGTTTACGAGCAGTACTTC. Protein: CASSWSGSVYEQYF.

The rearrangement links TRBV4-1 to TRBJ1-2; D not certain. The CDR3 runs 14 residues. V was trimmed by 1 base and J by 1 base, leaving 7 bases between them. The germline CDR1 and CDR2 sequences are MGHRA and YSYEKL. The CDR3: CASSQGPSNYGYTF. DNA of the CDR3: TGCGCCAGCAGCCAAGGTCCCAGTAACTATGGCTACACCTTC.

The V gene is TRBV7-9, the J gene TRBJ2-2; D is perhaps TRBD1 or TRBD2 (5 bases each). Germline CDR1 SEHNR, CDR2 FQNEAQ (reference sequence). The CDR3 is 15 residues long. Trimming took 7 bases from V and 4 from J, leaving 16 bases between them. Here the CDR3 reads CASILRGRITGELFF. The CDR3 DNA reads TGTGCCAGCATACTCCGGGGACGCATCACCGGGGAGCTGTTTTTT.

The CDR3 nucleotides are TGTGCCAGCAGCTTGGGTGCAGGGAAGGACACCGGGGAGCTGTTTTTT. Encoded protein: CASSLGAGKDTGELFF. This chain links TRBV5-4 with TRBJ2-2, with a weak D call TRBD1 (5 bases). This CDR3 comprises 16 residues. CDR1 is SGHNT and CDR2 is YYREEE in the germline V gene (reference sequence). Trimming shortened V by 0 bases and J by 3 bases, and 12 bases separated the two germline ends.

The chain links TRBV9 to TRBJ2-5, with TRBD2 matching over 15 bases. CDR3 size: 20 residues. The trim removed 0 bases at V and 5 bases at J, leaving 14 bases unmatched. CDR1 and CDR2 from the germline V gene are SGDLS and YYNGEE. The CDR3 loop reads CASSVGVGTSGRTGQETQYF. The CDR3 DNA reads TGTGCCAGCAGCGTAGGAGTTGGGACTAGCGGGAGGACGGGGCAGGAGACCCAGTACTTC.

The CDR3 reads CASSQVASTQYF. The CDR3 nucleotides are TGTGCCAGCAGCCAAGTGGCATCTACGCAGTATTTT. The genes are TRBV3-1 (or the pseudogene TRBV3-2) and TRBJ2-3; D not certain. CDR3 length: 12 amino acids. Between the trimmed V and J ends, which lost 1 base and 8 bases, there was a span of 7 bases. Germline CDR1 LGHDT, CDR2 YNNKEL (reference sequence).

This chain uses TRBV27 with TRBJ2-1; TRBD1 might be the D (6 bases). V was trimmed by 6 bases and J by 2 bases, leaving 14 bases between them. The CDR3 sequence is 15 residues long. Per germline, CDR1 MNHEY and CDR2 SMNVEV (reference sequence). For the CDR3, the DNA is TGTGCCAGCAGCCCCGACAGGCAAGCCTACAATGAGCAGTTCTTC. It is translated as CASSPDRQAYNEQFF.

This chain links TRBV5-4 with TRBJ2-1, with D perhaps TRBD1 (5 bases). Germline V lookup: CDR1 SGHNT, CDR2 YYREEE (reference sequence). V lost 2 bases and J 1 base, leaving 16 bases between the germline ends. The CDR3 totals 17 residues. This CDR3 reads CASSFVSGARSYNEQFF. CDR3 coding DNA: TGTGCCAGCAGCTTCGTCTCTGGGGCGCGGTCCTACAATGAGCAGTTCTTC.

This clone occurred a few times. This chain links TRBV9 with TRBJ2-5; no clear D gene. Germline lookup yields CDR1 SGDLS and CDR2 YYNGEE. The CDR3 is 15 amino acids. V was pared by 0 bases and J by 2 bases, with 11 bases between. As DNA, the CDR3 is TGTGCCAGCAGCGTAGTTTCGGCGGCTCAAGAGACCCAGTACTTC. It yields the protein CASSVVSAAQETQYF.

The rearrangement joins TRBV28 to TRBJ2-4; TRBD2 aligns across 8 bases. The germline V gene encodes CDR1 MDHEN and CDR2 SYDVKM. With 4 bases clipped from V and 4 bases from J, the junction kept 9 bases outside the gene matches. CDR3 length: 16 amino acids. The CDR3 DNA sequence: TGTGCCAGCAGTTCCGGGGGGGCAGGGGAAAAAAACATTCAGTACTTC. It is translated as CASSSGGAGEKNIQYF.

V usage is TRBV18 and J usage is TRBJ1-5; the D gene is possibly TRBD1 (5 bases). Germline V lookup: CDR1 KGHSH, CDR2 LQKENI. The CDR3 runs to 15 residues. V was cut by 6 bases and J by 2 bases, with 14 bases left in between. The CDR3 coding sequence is TGTGCCAGCTCTCCCGCGGGGCAGGGCAATCAGCCCCAGCATTTT. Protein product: CASSPAGQGNQPQHF.

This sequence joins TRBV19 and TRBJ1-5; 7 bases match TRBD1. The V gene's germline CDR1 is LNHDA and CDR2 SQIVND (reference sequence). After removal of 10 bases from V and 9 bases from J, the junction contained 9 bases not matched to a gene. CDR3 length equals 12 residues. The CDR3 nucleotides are TGTGCCACATCGGACAGGCAGTGGCCCCAGCATTTT. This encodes CATSDRQWPQHF.

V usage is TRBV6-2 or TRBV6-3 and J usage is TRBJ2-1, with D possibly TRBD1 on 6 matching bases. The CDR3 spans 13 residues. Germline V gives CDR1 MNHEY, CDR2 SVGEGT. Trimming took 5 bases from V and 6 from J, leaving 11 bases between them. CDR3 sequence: CASSDHRANEQFF. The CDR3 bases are TGTGCCAGCAGTGACCACAGGGCCAATGAGCAGTTCTTC.

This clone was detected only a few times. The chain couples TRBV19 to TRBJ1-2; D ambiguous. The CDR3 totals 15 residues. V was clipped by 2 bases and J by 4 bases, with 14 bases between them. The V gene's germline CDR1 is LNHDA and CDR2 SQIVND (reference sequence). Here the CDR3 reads CASSISPGSGYGYTF. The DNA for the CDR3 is TGTGCCAGTAGTATATCGCCAGGCTCGGGCTATGGCTACACCTTC. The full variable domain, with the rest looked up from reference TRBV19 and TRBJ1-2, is DGGITQSPKYLFRKEGQNVTLSCEQNLNHDAMYWYRQDPGQGLRLIYYSQIVNDFQKGDIAEGYSVSREKKESFPLTVTSAQKNPTAFYLCASSISPGSGYGYTFGSGTRLTVV.

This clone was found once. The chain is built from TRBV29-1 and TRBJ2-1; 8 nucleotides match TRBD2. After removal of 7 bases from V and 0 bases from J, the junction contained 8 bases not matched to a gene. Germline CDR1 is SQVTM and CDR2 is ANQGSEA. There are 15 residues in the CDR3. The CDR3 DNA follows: TGCAGCGCGCTCGGGGGGGATCTCTCCTACAATGAGCAGTTCTTC. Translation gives CSALGGDLSYNEQFF.

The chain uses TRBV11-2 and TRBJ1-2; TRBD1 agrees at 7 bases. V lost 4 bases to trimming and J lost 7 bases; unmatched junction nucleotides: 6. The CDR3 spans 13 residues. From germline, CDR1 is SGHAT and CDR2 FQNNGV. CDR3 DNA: TGTGCCAGCAGCTCCCGAGGACAGGCTGGCTACACCTTC. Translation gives CASSSRGQAGYTF.

CDR3: CASSLQPPGELFF. DNA for the CDR3: TGTGCCAGCAGCCTACAGCCTCCCGGGGAGCTGTTTTTT. The chain recombines TRBV14 with TRBJ2-2; D gene unclear. The length of the CDR3 is 13 residues. V lost 4 bases and J 6 bases, leaving 9 bases between the germline ends. CDR1 and CDR2 from the germline V gene are SGHDN and FVKESK. Combining the CDR3 with reference TRBV14 and TRBJ2-2 gives the whole variable domain EAGVTQFPSHSVIEKGQTVTLRCDPISGHDNLYWYRRVMGKEIKFLLHFVKESKQDESGMPNNRFLAERTGGTYSTLKVQPAELEDSGVYFCASSLQPPGELFFGEGSRLTVL.

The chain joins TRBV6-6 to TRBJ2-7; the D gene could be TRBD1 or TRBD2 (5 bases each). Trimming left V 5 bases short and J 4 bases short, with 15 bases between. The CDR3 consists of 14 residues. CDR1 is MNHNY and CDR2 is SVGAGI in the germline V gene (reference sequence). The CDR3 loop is CASSPWGGGYEQYF. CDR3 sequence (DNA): TGTGCCAGCAGTCCCTGGGGTGGGGGTTACGAGCAGTACTTC.

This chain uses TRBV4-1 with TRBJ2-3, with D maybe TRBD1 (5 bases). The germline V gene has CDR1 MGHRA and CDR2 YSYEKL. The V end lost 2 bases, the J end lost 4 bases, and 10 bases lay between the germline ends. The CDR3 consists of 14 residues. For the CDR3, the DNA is TGCGCCAGCAGCCAACAGGGATGGGCAGATACGCAGTATTTT. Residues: CASSQQGWADTQYF.

CDR3 bases: TGTGCCAGCCGCCGGGGGGGCTCCTACAATGAGCAGTTCTTC. Protein product: CASRRGGSYNEQFF. V gene TRBV9 combines with J gene TRBJ2-1; 8 nucleotides agree with TRBD2. The CDR3 consists of 14 residues. Per germline, CDR1 SGDLS and CDR2 YYNGEE. V lost 7 bases and J lost 0; bases outside the gene matches: 3.

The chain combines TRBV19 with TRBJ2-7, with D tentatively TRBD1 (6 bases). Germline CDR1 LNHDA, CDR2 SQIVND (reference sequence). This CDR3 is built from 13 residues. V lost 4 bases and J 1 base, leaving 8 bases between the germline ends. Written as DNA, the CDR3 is TGTGCCAGTAGTAAGGACAGATCCTACGAGCAGTACTTC. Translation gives CASSKDRSYEQYF. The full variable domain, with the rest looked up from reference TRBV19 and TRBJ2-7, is DGGITQSPKYLFRKEGQNVTLSCEQNLNHDAMYWYRQDPGQGLRLIYYSQIVNDFQKGDIAEGYSVSREKKESFPLTVTSAQKNPTAFYLCASSKDRSYEQYFGPGTRLTVT.

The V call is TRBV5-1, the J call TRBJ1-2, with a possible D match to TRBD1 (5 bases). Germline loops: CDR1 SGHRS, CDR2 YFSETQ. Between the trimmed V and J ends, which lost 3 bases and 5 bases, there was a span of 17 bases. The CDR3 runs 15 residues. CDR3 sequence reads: CASSSRAGGTYGYTF. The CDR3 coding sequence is TGCGCCAGCAGCTCCCGGGCGGGAGGGACGTATGGCTACACCTTC.

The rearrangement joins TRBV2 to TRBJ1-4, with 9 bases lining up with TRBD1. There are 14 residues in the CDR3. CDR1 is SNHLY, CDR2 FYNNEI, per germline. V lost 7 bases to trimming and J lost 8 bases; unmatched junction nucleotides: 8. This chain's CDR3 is CASNLVGQGEKLFF. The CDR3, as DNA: TGTGCCAGCAATCTCGTAGGACAGGGGGAAAAACTGTTTTTT.

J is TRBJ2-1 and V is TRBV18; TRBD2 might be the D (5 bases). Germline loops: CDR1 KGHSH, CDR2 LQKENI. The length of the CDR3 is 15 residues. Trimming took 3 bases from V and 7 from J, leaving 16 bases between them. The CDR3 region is CASSPGNIGLNEQFF. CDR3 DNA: TGTGCCAGCTCACCCGGGAATATAGGCTTGAATGAGCAGTTCTTC.

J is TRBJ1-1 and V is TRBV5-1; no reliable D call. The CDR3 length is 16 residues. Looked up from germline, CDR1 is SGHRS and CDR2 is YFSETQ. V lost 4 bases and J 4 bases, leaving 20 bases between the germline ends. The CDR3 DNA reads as TGCGCCAGCAGCCATTTCGATATTCGACTGAGCACTGAAGCTTTCTTT. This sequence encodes CASSHFDIRLSTEAFF.

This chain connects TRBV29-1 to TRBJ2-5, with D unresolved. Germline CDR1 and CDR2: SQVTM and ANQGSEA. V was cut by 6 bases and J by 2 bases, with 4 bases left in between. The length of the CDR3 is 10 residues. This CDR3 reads CSVKQETQYF. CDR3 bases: TGCAGCGTAAAACAAGAGACCCAGTACTTC.

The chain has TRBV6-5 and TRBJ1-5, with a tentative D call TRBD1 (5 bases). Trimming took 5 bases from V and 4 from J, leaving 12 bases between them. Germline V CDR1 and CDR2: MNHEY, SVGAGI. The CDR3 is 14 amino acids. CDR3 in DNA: TGTGCCAGCAGTCCGGCGGGACCGAATCAGCCCCAGCATTTT. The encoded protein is CASSPAGPNQPQHF.

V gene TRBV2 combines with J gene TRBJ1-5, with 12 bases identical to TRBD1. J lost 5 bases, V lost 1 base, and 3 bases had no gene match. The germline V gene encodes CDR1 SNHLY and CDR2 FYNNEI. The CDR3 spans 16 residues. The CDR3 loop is CASSEEGQGADQPQHF. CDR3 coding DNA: TGTGCCAGCAGTGAAGAGGGACAGGGGGCTGATCAGCCCCAGCATTTT.

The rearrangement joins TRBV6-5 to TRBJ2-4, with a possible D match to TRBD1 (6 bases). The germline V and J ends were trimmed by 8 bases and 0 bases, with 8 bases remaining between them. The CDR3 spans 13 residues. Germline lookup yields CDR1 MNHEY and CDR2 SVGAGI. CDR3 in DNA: TGTGCCAGCCAACAGGGAGCCAAAAACATTCAGTACTTC. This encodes CASQQGAKNIQYF.

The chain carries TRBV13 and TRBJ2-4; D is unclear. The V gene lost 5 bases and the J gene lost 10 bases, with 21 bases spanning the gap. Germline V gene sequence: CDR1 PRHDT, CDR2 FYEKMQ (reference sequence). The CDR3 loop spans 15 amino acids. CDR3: CASSHQDGSKEIQYF. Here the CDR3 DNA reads TGTGCCAGCAGCCATCAAGACGGTTCGAAAGAAATTCAGTACTTC.